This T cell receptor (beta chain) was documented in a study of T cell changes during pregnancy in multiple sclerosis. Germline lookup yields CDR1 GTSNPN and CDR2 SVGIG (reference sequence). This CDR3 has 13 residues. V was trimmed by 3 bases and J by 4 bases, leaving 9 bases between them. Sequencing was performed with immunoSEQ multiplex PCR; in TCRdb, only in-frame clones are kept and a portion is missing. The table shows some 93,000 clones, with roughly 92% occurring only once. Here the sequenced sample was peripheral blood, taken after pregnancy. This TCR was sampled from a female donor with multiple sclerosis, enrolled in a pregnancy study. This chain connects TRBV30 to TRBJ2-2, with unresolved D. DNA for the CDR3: TGTGCCTGGAGATACAGTGCCACCGGGGAGCTGTTTTTT. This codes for CAWRYSATGELFF.